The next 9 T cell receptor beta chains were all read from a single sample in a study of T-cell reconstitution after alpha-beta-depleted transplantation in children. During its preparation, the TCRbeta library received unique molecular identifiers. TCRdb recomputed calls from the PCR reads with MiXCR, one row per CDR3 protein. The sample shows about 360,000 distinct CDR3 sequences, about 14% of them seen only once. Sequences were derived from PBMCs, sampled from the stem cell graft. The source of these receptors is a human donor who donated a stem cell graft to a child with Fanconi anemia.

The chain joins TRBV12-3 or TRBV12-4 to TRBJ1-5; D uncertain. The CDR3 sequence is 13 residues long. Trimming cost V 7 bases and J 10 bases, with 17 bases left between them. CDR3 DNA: TGTGCCAGCACCGTGGGAGTTGATGGTCCCCAGCATTTT. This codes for CASTVGVDGPQHF.

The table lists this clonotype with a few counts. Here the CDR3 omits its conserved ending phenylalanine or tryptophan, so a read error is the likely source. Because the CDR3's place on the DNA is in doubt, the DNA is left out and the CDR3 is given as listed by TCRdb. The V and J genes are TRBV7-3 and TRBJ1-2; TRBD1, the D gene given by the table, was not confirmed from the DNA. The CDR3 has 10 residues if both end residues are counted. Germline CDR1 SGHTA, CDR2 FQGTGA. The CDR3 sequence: CASSLRRGTL.

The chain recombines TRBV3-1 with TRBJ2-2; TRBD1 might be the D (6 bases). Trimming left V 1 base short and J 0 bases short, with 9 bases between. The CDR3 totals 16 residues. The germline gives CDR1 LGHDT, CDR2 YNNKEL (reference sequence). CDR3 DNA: TGTGCCAGCAGCCAAGGAACAGGGACGAACACCGGGGAGCTGTTTTTT. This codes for CASSQGTGTNTGELFF. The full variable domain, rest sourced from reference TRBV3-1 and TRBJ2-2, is DTAVSQTPKYLVTQMGNDKSIKCEQNLGHDTMYWYKQDSKKFLKIMFSYNNKELIINETVPNRFSPKSPDKAHLNLHINSLELGDSAVYFCASSQGTGTNTGELFFGEGSRLTVL.

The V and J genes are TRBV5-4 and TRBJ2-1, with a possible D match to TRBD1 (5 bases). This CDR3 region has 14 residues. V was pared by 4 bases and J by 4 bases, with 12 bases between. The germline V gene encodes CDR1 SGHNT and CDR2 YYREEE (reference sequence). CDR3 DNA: TGTGCCAGCAGCCCAGGGAATAGGTACAATGAGCAGTTCTTC. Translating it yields CASSPGNRYNEQFF.

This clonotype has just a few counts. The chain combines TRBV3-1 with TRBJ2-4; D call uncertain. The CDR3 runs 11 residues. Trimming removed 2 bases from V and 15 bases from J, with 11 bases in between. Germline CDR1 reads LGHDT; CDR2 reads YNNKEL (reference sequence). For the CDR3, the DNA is TGTGCCAGCAGCCAAAGGTGGAAGCGGTACTTC. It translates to CASSQRWKRYF.

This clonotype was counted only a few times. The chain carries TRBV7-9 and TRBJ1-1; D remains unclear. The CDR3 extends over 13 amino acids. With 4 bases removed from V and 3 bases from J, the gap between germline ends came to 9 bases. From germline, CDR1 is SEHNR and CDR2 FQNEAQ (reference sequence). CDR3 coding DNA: TGTGCCAGCAGCTCCTGGCAGGACACTGAAGCTTTCTTT. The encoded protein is CASSSWQDTEAFF. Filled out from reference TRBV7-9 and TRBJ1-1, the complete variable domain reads DTGVSQNPRHKITKRGQNVTFRCDPISEHNRLYWYRQTLGQGPEFLTYFQNEAQLEKSRLLSDRFSAERPKGSFSTLEIQRTEQGDSAMYLCASSSWQDTEAFFGQGTRLTVV.

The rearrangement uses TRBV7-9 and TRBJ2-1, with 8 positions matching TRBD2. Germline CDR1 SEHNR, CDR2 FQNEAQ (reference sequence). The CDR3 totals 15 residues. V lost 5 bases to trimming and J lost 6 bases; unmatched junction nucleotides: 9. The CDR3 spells CASSPGGRTVNEQFF. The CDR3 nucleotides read TGTGCCAGCAGCCCGGGGGGGCGGACGGTCAATGAGCAGTTCTTC.

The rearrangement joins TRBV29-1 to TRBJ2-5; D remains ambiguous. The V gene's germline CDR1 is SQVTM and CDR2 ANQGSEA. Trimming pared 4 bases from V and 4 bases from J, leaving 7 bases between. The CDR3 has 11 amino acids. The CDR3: CSVGVTETQYF. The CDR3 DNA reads TGCAGCGTTGGAGTAACAGAGACCCAGTACTTC.

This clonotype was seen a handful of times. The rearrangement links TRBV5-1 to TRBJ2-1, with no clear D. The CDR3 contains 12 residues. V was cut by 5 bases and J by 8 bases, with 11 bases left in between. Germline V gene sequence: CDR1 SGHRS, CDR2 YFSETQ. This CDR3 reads CASRSEGDEQFF. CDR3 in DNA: TGCGCCAGCAGATCCGAAGGCGATGAGCAGTTCTTC.